A selection of T cell receptor beta chains follows, all from one sample in a study of T cell responses to AZD1222 COVID-19 vaccine. The assay was immunoSEQ multiplex PCR, and TCRdb's table has in-frame clones only and misses some. The data show 150,000 or so clones, with 91% seen just once and over 1.1% held by the top ten. Sequenced material: peripheral blood, taken on day 0 of AZD1222 vaccination. All receptors come from an adult in good health. CDR3s include the opening cysteine and the closing phenylalanine or tryptophan. The order of the fields is clone size, V gene, CDR3 protein. The size entry is marked missing in some rows and otherwise reads once, few, many or a size class.

clone size: once
V gene: TRBV28
CDR3 protein: CASSTLRQFQETQYF

clone size: -
V gene: TRBV7-2
CDR3 protein: CASSLMGRSSYNEQFF

clone size: -
V gene: TRBV28
CDR3 protein: CASSLRASLFMNTEAFF

clone size: -
V gene: TRBV27
CDR3 protein: CASSMDPGASPYEQYF

clone size: -
V gene: TRBV7-8
CDR3 protein: CASSFGIRGGRAYNEQFF

clone size: -
V gene: TRBV6-5
CDR3 protein: CASSFLQGRIDYGYTF

clone size: -
V gene: TRBV10-1
CDR3 protein: CASSQGGFGNTIYF

clone size: -
V gene: TRBV3-1/TRBV3-2
CDR3 protein: CASSQDRANTEAFF

clone size: -
V gene: TRBV24-1
CDR3 protein: CATSDLGTSSDEQFF

clone size: -
V gene: TRBV11-3
CDR3 protein: CASSSGRLGQGRREKLFF

clone size: -
V gene: TRBV6-6
CDR3 protein: CASSTPGKGSTEAFF

clone size: -
V gene: TRBV29-1
CDR3 protein: CSVAGLAGALETQYF

clone size: -
V gene: TRBV11-2
CDR3 protein: CASSQRERLDEQFF

clone size: -
V gene: TRBV19
CDR3 protein: CASSPSGGGIGELFF

clone size: -
V gene: TRBV19
CDR3 protein: CASNDRVGETQYF

clone size: -
V gene: TRBV27
CDR3 protein: CASRGGGAYGYTF

clone size: -
V gene: TRBV7-2
CDR3 protein: CASSFGQSAEAFF

clone size: -
V gene: TRBV2
CDR3 protein: CASGKGLSSGNTIYF

clone size: -
V gene: TRBV10-1
CDR3 protein: CASSAVPWVGELFF

clone size: -
V gene: TRBV20-1
CDR3 protein: CSASGYQETQYF

clone size: -
V gene: TRBV4-1
CDR3 protein: CASSQPGLNTEAFF

clone size: -
V gene: TRBV7-9
CDR3 protein: CASSFFAAGGLYNEQFF

clone size: -
V gene: TRBV5-1
CDR3 protein: CASSAGQGPTNEKLFF

clone size: -
V gene: TRBV11-2
CDR3 protein: CASSPGSWEKRDYYNEQFF

clone size: -
V gene: TRBV7-6
CDR3 protein: CASSLGAGNRVDYGYTF

clone size: -
V gene: TRBV5-6
CDR3 protein: CASSTGRLLLNYGYTF

clone size: -
V gene: TRBV6-5
CDR3 protein: CAGAPPCGYTF

clone size: once
V gene: TRBV5-1
CDR3 protein: CASSLVTGGYGYTF

clone size: -
V gene: TRBV6-5
CDR3 protein: CASTTLGEGPNTIYF

clone size: -
V gene: TRBV12-3/TRBV12-4
CDR3 protein: CASSLQGAVEAFF

clone size: -
V gene: TRBV7-9
CDR3 protein: CASSPQGDNYGYTF

clone size: -
V gene: TRBV24-1
CDR3 protein: CATSDLHQIGNTIYF